These 14 T cell receptor beta chains share one sample of origin, sequenced in a study of blood T cell repertoires in COVID-19. Sequenced by immunoSEQ multiplex PCR; TCRdb stores in-frame clones only, minus some. The table includes some 250,000 clones, around 88% detected once. The material sequenced was PBMCs or T cells enriched from blood (not recorded which). Receptors originate from a middle-aged man who had recovered from COVID-19.

The rearrangement uses TRBV28 and TRBJ2-7; TRBD1 might be the D (6 bases). Looked up from germline, CDR1 is MDHEN and CDR2 is SYDVKM. The CDR3 spans 17 residues. V shed 2 bases and J shed 0 bases, with 17 bases lying between them. The CDR3 nucleotides are TGTGCCAGCAGTTTAATATGGGGTCAGGGGAACTCCTACGAGCAGTACTTC. The encoded protein is CASSLIWGQGNSYEQYF.

The J gene is TRBJ2-5, the V gene TRBV6-2 or TRBV6-3; D is undetermined. CDR3 size: 13 residues. V lost 5 bases and J 5 bases, leaving 12 bases between the germline ends. CDR1 and CDR2 from the germline V gene are MNHEY and SVGEGT. CDR3 in amino acids: CASSPDLWETQYF. CDR3 in DNA: TGTGCCAGCAGTCCCGACTTGTGGGAGACCCAGTACTTC.

V gene TRBV5-1 combines with J gene TRBJ2-2; TRBD2 might be the D (5 bases). The CDR3 covers 13 residues. Trimming stripped 6 bases from V and 7 bases from J, with 13 bases between. Germline CDR1 and CDR2: SGHRS and YFSETQ. CDR3 loop: CASTPEASGELFF. For the CDR3, the DNA is TGCGCCAGCACCCCGGAGGCGAGCGGGGAGCTGTTTTTT.

V and J are TRBV27 and TRBJ2-2; D gene unclear. CDR3 length: 13 amino acids. Germline CDR1 and CDR2: MNHEY and SMNVEV (reference sequence). V gave up 2 bases and J gave up 5 bases, with 6 bases separating them. DNA of the CDR3: TGTGCCAGCAGTTTAACGGAGACCGGGGAGCTGTTTTTT. This codes for CASSLTETGELFF.

The chain employs TRBV12-3 or TRBV12-4 and TRBJ1-5; D might be TRBD1 (6 bases). The CDR3 loop spans 13 amino acids. Trimming pared 5 bases from V and 5 bases from J, leaving 10 bases between. The CDR3 loop reads CASSKTGYQPQHF. DNA for the CDR3: TGTGCCAGCAGTAAAACAGGGTATCAGCCCCAGCATTTT.

In its sample, this clone was seen once. V and J are TRBV7-6 and TRBJ2-3, with TRBD2 identical over 10 bases. This CDR3 comprises 16 residues. V lost 2 bases to trimming and J lost 2 bases; unmatched junction nucleotides: 4. The germline CDR1 and CDR2 sequences are SGHVS and FNYEAQ. The CDR3 region is CASSLLAGVNTDTQYF. As DNA, the CDR3 is TGTGCCAGCAGCTTACTAGCGGGAGTGAACACAGATACGCAGTATTTT.

The chain links TRBV6-5 to TRBJ1-2; a weak D match, TRBD1 (5 bases). The CDR3 extends over 13 amino acids. Trimming took off 5 bases at V and 0 bases at J, with 7 bases between the two ends. The V gene's germline CDR1 is MNHEY and CDR2 SVGAGI. This CDR3 is CASSRGTNYGYTF. CDR3 DNA sequence: TGTGCCAGCAGTAGGGGAACTAACTATGGCTACACCTTC.

This chain connects TRBV4-3 to TRBJ1-1; 9 bases match TRBD1. Trimming took 3 bases from V and 6 from J; bases not matched to a gene: 8. CDR1 and CDR2 (germline): LGHNA, YSLEER. The CDR3 consists of 15 residues. This chain's CDR3 is CASSHRTGDSPEAFF. Written as DNA, the CDR3 is TGCGCCAGCAGCCATCGGACAGGGGATTCCCCTGAAGCTTTCTTT.

V gene TRBV5-1 combines with J gene TRBJ2-7; 9 nucleotides align to TRBD2. The CDR3 spans 15 residues. The junction had 12 bases not matched to a gene; V was cut back by 10 bases and J by 1 base. Germline CDR1 is SGHRS and CDR2 is YFSETQ. The CDR3 sequence is CARRRGGAESYEQYF. The DNA for the CDR3 is TGCGCCCGCCGGCGGGGGGGGGCAGAGTCCTACGAGCAGTACTTC.

This clone appeared once. This chain joins TRBV30 and TRBJ1-2; TRBD1 might be the D (6 bases). The ends were cut back, 1 base at V and 5 bases at J, with 17 bases in the middle. The CDR3 contains 15 residues. The germline V gene has CDR1 GTSNPN and CDR2 SVGIG (reference sequence). The CDR3 DNA is TGTGCCTGGAGTGGCCTCCAGGGGACCAGTTATGGCTACACCTTC. Translating gives CAWSGLQGTSYGYTF. Using reference TRBV30 and TRBJ1-2 for the parts outside the CDR3, the full variable domain is SQTIHQWPATLVQPVGSPLSLECTVEGTSNPNLYWYRQAAGRGLQLLFYSVGIGQISSEVPQNLSASRPQDRQFILSSKKLLLSDSGFYLCAWSGLQGTSYGYTFGSGTRLTVV.

V is TRBV18 and J is TRBJ2-7, with D perhaps TRBD1 (6 bases). The V end was cut by 3 bases, the J end by 0 bases, with 9 bases between. From germline, CDR1 is KGHSH and CDR2 LQKENI. The CDR3 totals 14 residues. The CDR3 DNA reads TGTGCCAGCTCACCCGACAGGCCCTCCTACGAGCAGTACTTC. This translates into CASSPDRPSYEQYF.

CDR3 bases: TGTGCCAGCAGCCCAAGGGGCCGGGGGGTAGCTAATGAAAAACTGTTTTTT. Amino acid sequence: CASSPRGRGVANEKLFF. The V and J genes are TRBV14 and TRBJ1-4, with a weak D call TRBD1 (5 bases). Germline CDR1 reads SGHDN; CDR2 reads FVKESK. The CDR3 extends over 17 amino acids. V was pared by 4 bases and J by 3 bases, with 18 bases between.

This rearrangement joins TRBV9 to TRBJ2-1, with 8 bases that match TRBD1. CDR3 size: 15 residues. The germline CDR1 and CDR2 sequences are SGDLS and YYNGEE. V gave up 5 bases and J gave up 7 bases; unmatched junction bases: 11. The CDR3 DNA sequence: TGTGCCAGCAGTCCCGGTACAGGGGGGAGGAATGAGCAGTTCTTC. Its translation: CASSPGTGGRNEQFF.

The CDR3 sequence is CASRQAGGRTGELFF. DNA for the CDR3: TGTGCCAGCAGACAGGCAGGGGGCAGGACCGGGGAGCTGTTTTTT. This rearrangement joins TRBV5-5 to TRBJ2-2; TRBD1 aligns across 8 bases. J lost 5 bases, V lost 5 bases, and 8 bases had no gene match. Germline CDR1 reads SGHKS; CDR2 reads YYEKEE (reference sequence). The CDR3 loop spans 15 amino acids.